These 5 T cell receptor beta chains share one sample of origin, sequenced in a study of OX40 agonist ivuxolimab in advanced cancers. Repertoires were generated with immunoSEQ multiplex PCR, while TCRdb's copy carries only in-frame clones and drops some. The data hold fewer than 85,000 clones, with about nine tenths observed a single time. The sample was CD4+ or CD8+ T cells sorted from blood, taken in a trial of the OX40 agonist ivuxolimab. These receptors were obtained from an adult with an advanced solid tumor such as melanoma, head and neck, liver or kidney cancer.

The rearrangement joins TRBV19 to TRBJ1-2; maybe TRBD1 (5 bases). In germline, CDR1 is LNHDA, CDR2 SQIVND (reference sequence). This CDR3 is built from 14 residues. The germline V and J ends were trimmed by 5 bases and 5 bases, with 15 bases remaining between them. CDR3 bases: TGTGCCAGTAGTCCTCCGACAGATCGTTATGGCTACACCTTC. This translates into CASSPPTDRYGYTF.

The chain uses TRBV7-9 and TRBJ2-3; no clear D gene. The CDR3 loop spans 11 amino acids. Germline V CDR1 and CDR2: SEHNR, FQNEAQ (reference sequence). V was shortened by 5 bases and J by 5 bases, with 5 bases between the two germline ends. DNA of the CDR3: TGTGCCAGCAGCCCCTTAGATACGCAGTATTTT. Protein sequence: CASSPLDTQYF.

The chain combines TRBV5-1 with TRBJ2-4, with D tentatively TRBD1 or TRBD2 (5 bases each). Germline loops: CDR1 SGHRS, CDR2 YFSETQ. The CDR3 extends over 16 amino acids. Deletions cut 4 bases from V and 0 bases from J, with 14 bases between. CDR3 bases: TGCGCCAGCAGCCCTGACGGGGCGCTAGCCAAAAACATTCAGTACTTC. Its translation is CASSPDGALAKNIQYF. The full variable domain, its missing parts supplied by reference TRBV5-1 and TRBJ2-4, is KAGVTQTPRYLIKTRGQQVTLSCSPISGHRSVSWYQQTPGQGLQFLFEYFSETQRNKGNFPGRFSGRQFSNSRSEMNVSTLELGDSALYLCASSPDGALAKNIQYFGAGTRLSVL.

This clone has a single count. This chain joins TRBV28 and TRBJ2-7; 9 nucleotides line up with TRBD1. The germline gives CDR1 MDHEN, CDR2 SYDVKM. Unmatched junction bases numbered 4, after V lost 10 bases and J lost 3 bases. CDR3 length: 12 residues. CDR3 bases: TGTGCCACAGGACAGGGGCTCTACGAGCAGTACTTC. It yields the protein CATGQGLYEQYF.

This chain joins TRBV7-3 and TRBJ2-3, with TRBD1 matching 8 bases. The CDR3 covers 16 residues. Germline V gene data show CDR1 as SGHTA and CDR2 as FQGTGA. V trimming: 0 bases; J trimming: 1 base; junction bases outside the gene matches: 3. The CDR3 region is CASSLTGQGGTDTQYF. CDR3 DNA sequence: TGTGCCAGCAGCTTAACCGGACAGGGAGGCACAGATACGCAGTATTTT.